These 15 T cell receptor beta chains were sequenced from one sample in a study of metastatic and nonmetastatic thyroid tumors. All patients were untreated before thyroid surgery. TCRdb re-analyzed the PCR reads using MiXCR. Counted here are some 83,000 clones, approximately 12% occurring once; the ten biggest clones make up 7% to 10%. The sequencing sample was made of tumor tissue. The receptors come from a female donor with papillary thyroid cancer or a benign thyroid nodule (not recorded which). Some clones in this sample may be carry-over from other donors' samples.

The table lists this clone with a few counts. A much larger clone sits a single nucleotide away, making a read error possible. The final CDR3 position lacks the conserved phenylalanine or tryptophan, pointing to a likely read error. The chain employs TRBV30 and TRBJ1-2; D ambiguous. CDR3 length: 12 amino acids. The V end was cut by 5 bases, the J end by 8 bases, with 15 bases between. Germline V lookup: CDR1 GTSNPN, CDR2 SVGIG (reference sequence). CDR3 nucleotide sequence: TGTGCCTGGGCCCAAAGGGTTCGCGGCTACACCCTC. Translated, it gives CAWAQRVRGYTL.

This clone was recorded at least ten times. This CDR3 is also generated by other DNA sequences in the sample. The rearrangement uses TRBV6-4 and TRBJ2-6; D call uncertain. CDR1 and CDR2 from the germline V gene are MRHNA and SNTAGT. Trimming took 3 bases from V and 2 from J, leaving 5 bases between them. The CDR3 spans 14 residues. The CDR3 DNA is TGTGCCAGCAGTGAGGGGACTGGGGCCAACGTCCTGACTTTC. This gives the protein CASSEGTGANVLTF.

On this clone: This may come from a read error, since a much larger clone is one base off. Other DNA sequences in the same sample also yield this CDR3. The chain is built from TRBV6-1 and TRBJ2-5; D call uncertain. Per germline, CDR1 MNHNS and CDR2 SASEGT. The length of the CDR3 is 16 residues. DNA of the CDR3: TGTGCCAGCAGCAGATGGCAGAGCAAGTACCAAGAGACACAGTACTTC. Its translation: CASSRWQSKYQETQYF.

This clone was recorded only once. This rearrangement joins TRBV20-1 to TRBJ2-7; 9 bases are a match to TRBD2. V lost 0 bases, J lost 6 bases, and 15 bases stayed unmatched. Germline V lookup: CDR1 DFQATT, CDR2 SNEGSKA (reference sequence). The CDR3 is made up of 17 amino acids. CDR3 region: CSAREHSGLAGLGEQYF. The DNA of the CDR3 is TGCAGTGCTAGAGAGCATAGTGGGCTAGCGGGATTAGGCGAGCAGTACTTC.

Many counts were recorded for this clone. The chain is built from TRBV30 and TRBJ1-2; D unclear. The CDR3 extends over 12 amino acids. CDR1 is GTSNPN and CDR2 is SVGIG in the germline V gene (reference sequence). Trimming left V 1 base short and J 5 bases short, with 8 bases between. The CDR3 nucleotides read TGTGCCTGGAGTGGGACGGGATATGGCTACACCTTC. Translation gives CAWSGTGYGYTF.

This clone was counted ten times or more. This same CDR3 is encoded by further DNA sequences in the sample. The rearrangement links TRBV12-3 or TRBV12-4 to TRBJ2-2; D may match TRBD1 or TRBD2 (6 bases each). Trimming removed 10 bases at V and 1 base at J, with 25 bases between. The CDR3 loop spans 18 amino acids. CDR3: CATPPREGGRRNTGELFF. In DNA form, the CDR3 reads TGTGCCACCCCGCCGAGGGAAGGGGGGCGCCGGAACACCGGGGAGCTGTTTTTT.

Many counts were recorded for this clone. The V and J genes are TRBV19 and TRBJ1-1; D perhaps matches TRBD1 (5 bases). V was pared by 0 bases and J by 0 bases, with 11 bases between. Germline-derived CDR1 and CDR2 are LNHDA and SQIVND (reference sequence). This CDR3 is 16 amino acids long. The CDR3 DNA follows: TGTGCCAGTAGTATAGAGGGGCCGAGTATGAACACTGAAGCTTTCTTT. It translates to CASSIEGPSMNTEAFF. The full variable domain, completed using reference TRBV19 and TRBJ1-1, is DGGITQSPKYLFRKEGQNVTLSCEQNLNHDAMYWYRQDPGQGLRLIYYSQIVNDFQKGDIAEGYSVSREKKESFPLTVTSAQKNPTAFYLCASSIEGPSMNTEAFFGQGTRLTVV.

This clone was counted ten times or more. At the DNA level, this CDR3 is encoded by other sequences in the same sample as well. The rearrangement links TRBV15 to TRBJ2-1, with 7 bases that match TRBD1. The V gene's germline CDR1 is LNHNV and CDR2 YYDKDF (reference sequence). The CDR3 runs 15 residues. Unmatched junction bases numbered 2, after V lost 1 base and J lost 2 bases. The CDR3 reads CATSRGQGAYNEQFF. CDR3 nucleotides: TGTGCCACCAGCAGAGGGCAGGGGGCCTACAATGAGCAGTTCTTC.

This clone was detected many times. The chain uses TRBV15 and TRBJ2-1; a possible D gene is TRBD2 (6 bases). From germline, CDR1 is LNHNV and CDR2 YYDKDF (reference sequence). Trimming pared 3 bases from V and 6 bases from J, leaving 18 bases between. This CDR3 has 16 amino acids. Here the CDR3 reads CATSRGNGGAGNEQFF. The CDR3, as DNA: TGTGCCACCAGCAGGGGGAACGGAGGGGCTGGCAATGAGCAGTTCTTC.

This clone was detected ten times or more. As DNA, the CDR3 is TGTGCCAGCAGCAATAGCGCTCAGGATCAGCCCCAGCATTTT. It encodes CASSNSAQDQPQHF. This rearrangement joins TRBV5-4 to TRBJ1-5; D is ambiguous. With 4 bases removed from V and 5 bases from J, the gap between germline ends came to 13 bases. Germline V gene sequence: CDR1 SGHNT, CDR2 YYREEE (reference sequence). The CDR3 is 14 residues long.

A word on this clone: The junction shows a germline mismatch at one end, possibly a read error. The chain employs TRBV6-5 and TRBJ1-1; 9 nucleotides match TRBD1. Germline V gene lookup returns CDR1 MNHEY and CDR2 SVGAGI. CDR3 length: 15 amino acids. The CDR3 nucleotides are TGCGCCAGCAGTTCTCGACAGGGGGTGAACACTGAAGCTTTCTTT. This encodes CASSSRQGVNTEAFF.

This clone was seen repeatedly, ten times or more. This clone may be a read error of a much larger clone one base away. Other DNA sequences within the sample encode an identical CDR3. The J gene is TRBJ2-7, the V gene TRBV7-2, with D tentatively TRBD1 or TRBD2 (5 bases each). This CDR3 region has 15 residues. Germline V CDR1 and CDR2: SGHTA, FQGNSA. CDR3 nucleotide sequence: TGTGCCAGCAGCACGACCGGGACGCTTACCTACAAGCAGTACTTC. It encodes CASSTTGTLTYKQYF. The full variable domain, with the rest looked up from reference TRBV7-2 and TRBJ2-7, is GAGVSQSPSNKVTEKGKDVELRCDPISGHTALYWYRQSLGQGLEFLIYFQGNSAPDKSGLPSDRFSAERTGGSVSTLTIQRTQQEDSAVYLCASSTTGTLTYKQYFGPGTRLTVT.

As for this clone: One end of the junction fails to match germline, which may point to a read error. Here the CDR3 reads CVSSPVGGGQQYF. The CDR3 DNA reads TGTGTCAGCAGCCCGGTGGGCGGGGGACAGCAGTACTTC. The chain uses TRBV14 and TRBJ2-7; 7 bases align to TRBD2. Germline V gene sequence: CDR1 SGHDN, CDR2 FVKESK. The CDR3 loop spans 13 amino acids.

This clone was seen at least ten times. This CDR3 is also generated by other DNA sequences in the sample. The V gene is TRBV9, the J gene TRBJ1-1; no reliable D call. The CDR3 has 14 amino acids. Trimming left V 4 bases short and J 0 bases short, with 10 bases between. In germline, CDR1 is SGDLS, CDR2 YYNGEE. CDR3 amino acids: CASSLGLLNTEAFF. Written as DNA, the CDR3 is TGTGCCAGCAGCCTAGGGCTCTTGAACACTGAAGCTTTCTTT.

The gene calls are TRBV20-1 and TRBJ2-1; 8 bases are shared with TRBD2. CDR3 length equals 17 residues. J gave up 2 bases and V 6 bases, and 15 bases lay outside the gene matches. Germline V gives CDR1 DFQATT, CDR2 SNEGSKA (reference sequence). The CDR3 sequence is CSATLPAIGRAYNEQFF. The CDR3 nucleotides are TGCAGTGCCACACTGCCCGCTATCGGGAGGGCCTACAATGAGCAGTTCTTC.